This entry is about one TCR beta chain. The source of the sample is a study of T cell responses to AZD1222 COVID-19 vaccine. This CDR3 comprises 14 residues. Trimming took 0 bases from V and 1 from J, leaving 7 bases between them. Per germline, CDR1 SGHRS and CDR2 YFSETQ. TCRdb's table, derived via immunoSEQ multiplex PCR, lists solely in-frame clones and lacks some. Of some 96,000 clones detected, around 87% appear once; the ten largest clones hold 4% to 5%. The starting material was peripheral blood, obtained on day 0 of MenACWY control vaccination. The chain is built from TRBV5-1 and TRBJ1-1; D remains unclear. This sequence originates from an adult in good health. The CDR3 region has the DNA TGCGCCAGCAGCTTGGCCTCGGCGAACACTGAAGCTTTCTTT. Encoded protein: CASSLASANTEAFF.